This TCR beta chain was retrieved from a study of T cell responses to AZD1222 COVID-19 vaccine. Overall study findings and caveats: Distributed over spike, vaccine-associated CD4 TCRs predominated at 160-218 and 743-854. All repertoire sampling was performed exclusively after the peak T cell response. The study reported that nearly half of spike-specific TCRs target unmutated variant regions. Mostly white British, mostly female donors; authors suggested clonal diversity may be underestimated.

TCRdb's copy holds only in-frame clones and misses some; the assay was immunoSEQ multiplex PCR. In the table there are some 140,000 clones, less than 90% of which are singletons. Concerning this clone: Antigen unknown.

Germline V gene data show CDR1 as LNHDA and CDR2 as SQIVND (reference sequence). There are 15 residues in the CDR3. V was cut by 7 bases and J by 0 bases, with 15 bases left in between. The material sequenced was peripheral blood, taken on day 0 of MenACWY control vaccination. J is TRBJ1-2 and V is TRBV19; D is uncertain. The source of this sequence is an adult in good health. In nucleotides, the CDR3 is TGTGCCAGTACCCCGCGTGGGTTGACTAACTATGGCTACACCTTC. It is translated as CASTPRGLTNYGYTF.